A selection of T cell receptor beta chains follows, all from one sample in a study of Graves' ophthalmopathy and Graves' hyperthyroidism. TCRdb analysed the multiplex PCR reads with MiXCR anew, one entry per CDR3 protein. This table holds some 150,000 distinct CDR3 sequences, 35% to 50% found once. The sample comprised peripheral blood. The receptor source for this set is a man aged 25-45 years with Graves' ophthalmopathy. CDR3s leave out the opening cysteine and the closing phenylalanine or tryptophan.

J	V	CDR3
TRBJ2-7	TRBV6-1	ATRDRGHEQY
TRBJ2-5	TRBV12-3/TRBV12-4	ASSWGGKETQY
TRBJ2-4	TRBV6-1	ASSGRDLKNIQY
TRBJ2-7	TRBV7-8	ASSKNRGTSGYEQY
TRBJ1-2	TRBV6-2/TRBV6-3	ASSRDGQGFSYT
TRBJ1-1	TRBV30	AWSGGRITTEAF
TRBJ1-3	TRBV28	ASSPTASGNTIY
TRBJ2-2	TRBV12-3/TRBV12-4	ASSLQDGPSGELF
TRBJ1-5	TRBV6-2/TRBV6-3	ASSYASSNQPQH
TRBJ1-2	TRBV12-3/TRBV12-4	ASSPGTVDGYT
TRBJ1-1	TRBV6-5	ASSYGPLNTEAF
TRBJ2-7	TRBV6-5	ASSYRGNGYEQY
TRBJ1-3	TRBV28	ASSAGTGRRVSGNTIY
TRBJ1-2	TRBV20-1	SAQRASDGYT
TRBJ1-6	TRBV12-3/TRBV12-4	ASSRDGSNSPLH
TRBJ2-5	TRBV20-1	SVSGTSGSETQY
TRBJ1-5	TRBV7-8	ASSSRDRVDQPQH
TRBJ1-6	TRBV7-2	ASSLHWVRDSPLH
TRBJ2-7	TRBV12-3/TRBV12-4	ASSLTGTSSEQY
TRBJ2-5	TRBV20-1	SATKEGTQY
TRBJ1-5	TRBV18	ASSPSTPYSNQPQH
TRBJ2-5	TRBV2	ATSKQGLHQETQY
TRBJ1-1	TRBV11-1	ASSLRDIDTEAF
TRBJ2-6	TRBV19	ASSIISSGANVLT
TRBJ2-7	TRBV18	ASSRLLDQGTYEQY